This T cell receptor (beta chain) was captured in a study of T cells in Graves' hyperthyroidism and ophthalmopathy. The source material, RNA transcripts, was used to amplify TCR beta CDR3 regions. The primer set for the first-round RT-PCR of the TCR CDR3 was HTBI. TCRdb re-called the multiplex PCR reads with MiXCR, one entry per CDR3 protein. The repertoire holds 450,000 to 700,000 distinct CDR3 sequences, with roughly 46% as singletons. General study points: Also found in blood were most expanded thyroid clonotypes above 0.001.

In regard to this clonotype: Its antigen is unidentified.

This receptor was taken from an adult woman with Graves' disease, either hyperthyroidism or ophthalmopathy (not recorded which). The sequenced sample was peripheral blood or thyroid tissue (not recorded which).

Written as DNA, the CDR3 is TGTGCCAGCACCATCCAACTGGGGTTTGGCTACACCTTC. It encodes CASTIQLGFGYTF. The chain uses TRBV11-2 and TRBJ1-2; D remains ambiguous. Germline V CDR1 and CDR2: SGHAT, FQNNGV. V lost 7 bases to trimming and J lost 7 bases, with 16 bases between them. There are 13 residues in the CDR3. Complete variable domain (other parts from reference TRBV11-2 and TRBJ1-2): EAGVAQSPRYKIIEKRQSVAFWCNPISGHATLYWYQQILGQGPKLLIQFQNNGVVDDSQLPKDRFSAERLKGVDSTLKIQPAKLEDSAVYLCASTIQLGFGYTFGSGTRLTVV.